The 9 T cell receptor beta chains given below trace back to one sample, sequenced in a study of T cell repertoires in cytomegalovirus infection. TCRdb ran MiXCR on the reads and lists one entry per CDR3 protein. The data show around 330,000 distinct CDR3 sequences, about a sixth seen once. Sample: PBMCs. The receptors come from a human donor in good health (CMV status not recorded). Some clones in this sample may be carry-over from other donors' samples.

This clonotype was counted many times. V is TRBV7-6 and J is TRBJ2-7; TRBD2 agrees at 8 bases. Per germline, CDR1 SGHVS and CDR2 FNYEAQ. Trimming cost V 1 base and J 6 bases; bases outside gene matches: 11. The length of the CDR3 is 16 residues. The CDR3, as DNA: TGTGCCAGCAGCTTAGGCTTACTAGCGGCGGGTTCCGAGCAGTACTTC. This encodes CASSLGLLAAGSEQYF.

This clonotype turned up a few times. This chain links TRBV5-1 with TRBJ2-7, with a possible D match to TRBD1 (5 bases). V lost 0 bases and J 2 bases, leaving 12 bases between the germline ends. CDR3 length: 15 residues. Per the germline V gene, CDR1 is SGHRS and CDR2 is YFSETQ. Here the CDR3 DNA reads TGCGCCAGCAGCTTGGACGGACACAAAACCTACGAGCAGTACTTC. It specifies CASSLDGHKTYEQYF.

This clonotype was observed at least ten times. The V call is TRBV12-3 or TRBV12-4, the J call TRBJ1-1, with D unresolved. The CDR3 sequence is 13 residues long. The V gene lost 8 bases and the J gene lost 4 bases, with 14 bases spanning the gap. The CDR3 spells CASGPGRSTEAFF. DNA of the CDR3: TGTGCCAGCGGACCAGGCCGCTCCACTGAAGCTTTCTTT.

The CDR3 region is CASSTSGGVDTQYF. The CDR3 DNA reads TGTGCCAGCAGTACCTCGGGAGGGGTTGATACGCAGTATTTT. V and J are TRBV12-3 or TRBV12-4 and TRBJ2-3; 8 bases map to TRBD2. This CDR3 contains 14 residues. V was pared by 5 bases and J by 6 bases, with 7 bases of the junction left unmatched.

This clonotype was counted many times. This chain connects TRBV12-3 or TRBV12-4 to TRBJ2-5; either TRBD1 or TRBD2 may fit D (5 bases each). The CDR3 consists of 16 residues. The germline V and J ends were trimmed by 4 bases and 3 bases, with 18 bases remaining between them. CDR3 sequence (DNA): TGTGCCAGCAGTTCTTTTGGGGCGGGCAGGGAAGAGACCCAGTACTTC. Translating it yields CASSSFGAGREETQYF.

The chain uses TRBV29-1 and TRBJ2-3; 7 bases agree with TRBD1. V shed 7 bases, J shed 0 bases, and the junction held 4 bases outside the gene matches. The CDR3 extends over 13 amino acids. CDR1 is SQVTM, CDR2 ANQGSEA, per germline. Here the CDR3 DNA reads TGCAGCGAAAGACAGGGAAGCACAGATACGCAGTATTTT. Translating gives CSERQGSTDTQYF.

This clonotype was counted only a few times. This sequence joins TRBV7-9 and TRBJ1-4; 7 bases line up with TRBD1. Germline V lookup: CDR1 SEHNR, CDR2 FQNEAQ (reference sequence). The CDR3 loop spans 14 amino acids. V was clipped by 3 bases and J by 6 bases; unmatched bases: 4. The CDR3 bases are TGTGCCAGCAGCTTTACAGGGGCGGATGAAAAACTGTTTTTT. As protein: CASSFTGADEKLFF.

The rearrangement joins TRBV10-3 to TRBJ2-5, with 7 bases fitting TRBD1. Trimming took 6 bases from V and 2 from J; bases not matched to a gene: 6. The CDR3 sequence is 14 residues long. Germline lookup yields CDR1 ENHRY and CDR2 SYGVKD. Here the CDR3 reads CAISPGQAQETQYF. The CDR3 DNA sequence: TGTGCCATCAGCCCCGGACAGGCACAAGAGACCCAGTACTTC.

This clonotype has a count of ten or more. The chain couples TRBV10-3 to TRBJ1-1; maybe TRBD1 (5 bases). This CDR3 contains 15 residues. V dropped 1 base and J dropped 1 base, with 10 bases sitting between them. From germline, CDR1 is ENHRY and CDR2 SYGVKD. Here the CDR3 DNA reads TGTGCCATCAGTGAGTTAGGACAACAGAACACTGAAGCTTTCTTT. Amino acid sequence: CAISELGQQNTEAFF.